These T cell receptor beta chains were read from a single sample in a study of lymphopenia after photon versus proton radiotherapy. Sequenced by immunoSEQ multiplex PCR; TCRdb stores in-frame clones only, minus some. The table lists some 170,000 clones, roughly nine tenths of them singletons, with about 4.3% in the top ten. The material was peripheral blood, obtained from a patient treated with photon-based radiotherapy. These receptors all come from a man aged 45-60 years with gastric cancer. Both conserved end residues are part of each CDR3. The D gene is left open where the match is weak. Expanded clones are given a class, and other clones once, few, many or no size at all.

V,size,D,J,length,CDR3,DNA
TRBV2,.,.,TRBJ2-6,14,CASSTSSGANVLTF,TGTGCCAGTTCAACGAGCTCTGGGGCCAACGTCCTGACTTTC
TRBV27,.,TRBD1,TRBJ2-6,18,CASRKPGQGASGANVLTF,TGTGCCAGCAGGAAACCGGGACAGGGGGCCTCTGGGGCCAACGTCCTGACTTTC
TRBV4-1,.,TRBD1,TRBJ2-2,19,CASSQGRARGLWNTGELFF,TGCGCCAGCAGCCAAGGAAGGGCCAGGGGGCTTTGGAACACCGGGGAGCTGTTTTTT
TRBV5-6,once,TRBD2,TRBJ2-3,14,CASSSLAVTDTQYF,TGTGCCAGCAGCTCACTAGCGGTCACAGATACGCAGTATTTT
TRBV6-1,.,TRBD1,TRBJ1-2,14,CASSESHRGYGYTF,TGTGCCAGCAGTGAATCGCACAGGGGATATGGCTACACCTTC
TRBV5-3,.,TRBD2,TRBJ2-1,16,CARSLDTSGSYNEQFF,TGTGCCAGAAGCTTGGACACTAGCGGCTCCTACAATGAGCAGTTCTTC
TRBV2,.,.,TRBJ2-1,12,CASRTSNNEQFF,TGTGCCAGCAGGACCTCCAACAATGAGCAGTTCTTC
TRBV29-1,.,.,TRBJ1-2,11,CSVGGTEGYTF,TGCAGCGTTGGCGGAACGGAAGGCTACACCTTC
TRBV27,.,.,TRBJ2-2,14,CASSLSTNTGELFF,TGTGCCAGCAGTTTAAGCACAAACACCGGGGAGCTGTTTTTT
TRBV28,.,.,TRBJ2-7,12,CASSLSGYEQYF,TGTGCCAGCAGTTTATCGGGCTACGAGCAGTACTTC
TRBV30,.,.,TRBJ1-3,14,CALTHLEGGNTIYF,TGTGCCTTGACCCACCTCGAGGGTGGAAACACCATATATTTT
TRBV5-4,.,TRBD1,TRBJ1-2,16,CASSLKGAGTNYGYTF,TGTGCCAGCAGCTTGAAGGGGGCAGGGACTAACTATGGCTACACCTTC
TRBV5-1,.,TRBD1,TRBJ2-7,14,CASSLGQGNYEQYF,TGCGCCAGCAGCTTGGGACAGGGCAACTACGAGCAGTACTTC
TRBV7-9,.,.,TRBJ2-7,13,CASSLDGGDEQYF,TGTGCCAGCAGCTTAGACGGGGGCGACGAGCAGTACTTC
TRBV4-3,.,TRBD1,TRBJ1-5,16,CASSQETGDGNQPQHF,TGCGCCAGCAGCCAAGAAACAGGGGACGGCAATCAGCCCCAGCATTTT
TRBV7-2,.,TRBD2,TRBJ2-1,15,CASSREGLAVAEQFF,TGTGCCAGCAGCCGAGAGGGACTAGCGGTGGCCGAGCAGTTCTTC
TRBV4-2,.,.,TRBJ1-2,13,CASSPSGDYGYTF,TGTGCCAGCAGCCCCTCGGGGGACTATGGCTACACCTTC
TRBV4-1,.,.,TRBJ2-7,18,CASSHFTLPQGPVYEQYF,TGCGCCAGCAGCCATTTCACACTCCCCCAGGGGCCAGTATACGAGCAGTACTTC
TRBV5-5,.,.,TRBJ1-5,16,CASSLGVGGLNQPQHF,TGTGCCAGCAGCTTGGGGGTAGGAGGGCTCAATCAGCCCCAGCATTTT
TRBV9,.,.,TRBJ2-2,16,CASNLIGAPGTGELFF,TGTGCCAGCAACCTAATCGGGGCCCCGGGCACCGGGGAGCTGTTTTTT
TRBV10-3,.,TRBD2,TRBJ2-1,15,CAISEIREGSNEQFF,TGTGCCATCAGTGAAATCCGGGAGGGGAGCAATGAGCAGTTCTTC
TRBV27,.,TRBD1,TRBJ2-1,15,CASRPTGTGGAEQFF,TGTGCCAGCAGACCGACCGGGACAGGGGGCGCTGAGCAGTTCTTC
TRBV4-1,.,.,TRBJ1-2,15,CASSQVRPRAPGYTF,TGCGCCAGCAGCCAAGTGCGGCCCAGGGCTCCTGGCTACACCTTC
TRBV5-4,once,TRBD1,TRBJ2-1,12,CASSRTGPEQFF,TGTGCCAGCAGCCGGACAGGGCCTGAGCAGTTCTTC
TRBV5-1,.,.,TRBJ2-1,15,CASSTRMLSYNEQFF,TGCGCCAGCAGCACCCGTATGCTCTCCTACAATGAGCAGTTCTTC
TRBV27,.,TRBD1,TRBJ1-5,14,CASRPGTGNQPQHF,TGTGCCAGCAGACCTGGGACAGGCAATCAGCCCCAGCATTTT
TRBV2,few,.,TRBJ1-1,14,CASREQGRGTEAFF,TGTGCCAGCAGAGAACAGGGACGGGGCACTGAAGCTTTCTTT
TRBV10-2,.,.,TRBJ1-2,13,CATGKQGNYGYTF,TGCGCCACAGGGAAACAGGGAAACTATGGCTACACCTTC
TRBV30,.,.,TRBJ1-2,12,CAWSVGSGGYTF,TGTGCCTGGAGTGTCGGTTCGGGAGGCTACACCTTC
TRBV10-3,once,.,TRBJ2-5,13,CAMREAGWETQYF,TGTGCCATGAGGGAGGCCGGGTGGGAGACCCAGTACTTC
TRBV21-1,.,.,TRBJ1-3,13,CASSFWGVDTIYF,TGTGCCAGCAGCTTTTGGGGCGTGGACACCATATATTTT
TRBV27,.,TRBD1,TRBJ1-2,16,CASSPGQGWTNYGYTF,TGTGCCAGCAGTCCGGGACAGGGGTGGACTAACTATGGCTACACCTTC
TRBV6-5,.,.,TRBJ2-7,12,CASSYNSYEQYF,TGTGCCAGCAGTTATAATTCCTACGAGCAGTACTTC
TRBV29-1,.,TRBD1,TRBJ1-4,13,CSVGDRPNEKLFF,TGCAGCGTAGGGGACAGGCCAAATGAAAAACTGTTTTTT
TRBV28,.,TRBD2,TRBJ2-3,16,CASSFLAGERADTQYF,TGTGCCAGCAGTTTTTTAGCGGGAGAGCGAGCAGATACGCAGTATTTT
TRBV7-2,.,TRBD1,TRBJ1-2,14,CASSDRVPNYGYTF,TGTGCCAGCAGCGACAGGGTCCCTAACTATGGCTACACCTTC
TRBV4-2,.,TRBD1,TRBJ2-2,16,CASSGRTGSDSGELFF,TGTGCCAGCAGCGGTCGGACAGGGAGTGACAGCGGGGAGCTGTTTTTT
TRBV30,.,TRBD1,TRBJ2-7,14,CAWKGQGKNYEQYF,TGTGCCTGGAAGGGACAGGGGAAAAACTACGAGCAGTACTTC
TRBV19,.,TRBD2,TRBJ2-7,15,CASSPGTSGTYEQYF,TGTGCCAGTAGTCCCGGGACTAGCGGGACTTACGAGCAGTACTTC
TRBV4-1,.,TRBD2,TRBJ2-3,19,CASSPLLAGGAKVTDTQYF,TGCGCCAGCAGCCCGCTATTAGCGGGAGGTGCCAAAGTAACAGATACGCAGTATTTT
TRBV6-5,.,.,TRBJ2-3,14,CASREQGRTDTQYF,TGTGCCAGCAGGGAACAGGGACGAACAGATACGCAGTATTTT
TRBV29-1,.,.,TRBJ2-7,12,CSVTGNSYEQYF,TGCAGCGTCACCGGGAACTCCTACGAGCAGTACTTC
TRBV5-1,once,.,TRBJ2-7,14,CASGIGTSSYEQYF,TGCGCCAGCGGAATCGGGACTTCCTCCTACGAGCAGTACTTC
TRBV4-2,.,.,TRBJ2-7,15,CASSQARDGPHEQYF,TGTGCCAGCAGCCAAGCGCGGGACGGCCCACACGAGCAGTACTTC
TRBV7-9,few,TRBD1,TRBJ2-1,13,CASSLQDRGGQFF,TGTGCCAGCAGCCTCCAGGACAGGGGAGGGCAGTTCTTC
TRBV5-1,.,TRBD1,TRBJ2-1,17,CASSTSGTGGRNNEQFF,TGCGCCAGCAGCACTTCAGGGACAGGGGGAAGGAACAATGAGCAGTTCTTC
TRBV6-5,few,.,TRBJ1-5,14,CASSVSGTNQPQHF,TGTGCCAGCAGTGTATCAGGGACCAATCAGCCCCAGCATTTT
TRBV27,.,.,TRBJ2-7,13,CASSLGIEYEQYF,TGTGCCAGCAGTTTGGGTATTGAATACGAGCAGTACTTC
TRBV7-6,.,.,TRBJ1-1,13,CASSLSGNTEAFF,TGTGCCAGCAGCTTGAGTGGGAACACTGAAGCTTTCTTT
TRBV7-2,.,.,TRBJ2-7,14,CASSPTRGKYEQYF,TGTGCCAGCAGCCCAACCCGGGGGAAGTACGAGCAGTACTTC
TRBV2,.,.,TRBJ2-1,17,CASSFRSFSVSYNEQFF,TGTGCCAGCAGTTTTAGGTCATTTAGCGTCTCCTACAATGAGCAGTTCTTC
TRBV5-1,once,.,TRBJ1-3,15,CASSFDRTSGNTIYF,TGCGCCAGCAGCTTTGACAGAACCTCTGGAAACACCATATATTTT
TRBV7-2,.,.,TRBJ1-2,14,CAELNRPFSYGYTF,TGTGCGGAACTGAACAGGCCATTCTCCTATGGCTACACCTTC